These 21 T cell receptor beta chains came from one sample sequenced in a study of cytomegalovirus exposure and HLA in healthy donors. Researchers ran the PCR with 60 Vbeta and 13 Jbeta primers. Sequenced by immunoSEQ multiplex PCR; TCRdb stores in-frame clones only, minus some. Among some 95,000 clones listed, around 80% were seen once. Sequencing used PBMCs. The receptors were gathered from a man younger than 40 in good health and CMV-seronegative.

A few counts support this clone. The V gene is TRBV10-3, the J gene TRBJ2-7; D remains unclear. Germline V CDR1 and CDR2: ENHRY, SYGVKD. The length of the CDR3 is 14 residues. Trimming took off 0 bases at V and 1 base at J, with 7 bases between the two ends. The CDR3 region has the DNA TGTGCCATCAGTGAGTCGCAGAAATCCTACGAGCAGTACTTC. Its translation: CAISESQKSYEQYF.

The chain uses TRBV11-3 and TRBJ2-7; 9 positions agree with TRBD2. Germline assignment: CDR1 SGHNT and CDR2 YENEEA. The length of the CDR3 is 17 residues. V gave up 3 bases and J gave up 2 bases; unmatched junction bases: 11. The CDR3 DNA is TGTGCCAGCAGCTTGGGCGGGAAGCGGGAGGCCGCCTACGAGCAGTACTTC. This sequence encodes CASSLGGKREAAYEQYF.

The CDR3 spells CAWSGTGGRNQPQHF. CDR3 nucleotides: TGTGCCTGGAGTGGGACAGGGGGTCGCAATCAGCCCCAGCATTTT. This chain joins TRBV30 and TRBJ1-5; 10 bases are a match to TRBD1. With V trimmed by 1 base and J by 2 bases, 2 bases remained unmatched. CDR1 GTSNPN and CDR2 SVGIG come from the germline V gene (reference sequence). The CDR3 extends over 15 amino acids.

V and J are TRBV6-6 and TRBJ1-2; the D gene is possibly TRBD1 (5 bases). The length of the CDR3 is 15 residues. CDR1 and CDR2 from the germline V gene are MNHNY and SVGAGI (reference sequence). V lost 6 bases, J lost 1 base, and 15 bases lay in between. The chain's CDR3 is CASSQGSGDNYGYTF. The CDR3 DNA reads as TGTGCCAGCAGCCAGGGTTCGGGAGATAACTATGGCTACACCTTC.

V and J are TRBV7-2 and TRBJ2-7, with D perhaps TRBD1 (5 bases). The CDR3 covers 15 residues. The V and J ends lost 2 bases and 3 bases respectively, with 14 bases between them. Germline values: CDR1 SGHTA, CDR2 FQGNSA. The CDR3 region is CASSLQLTGSYEQYF. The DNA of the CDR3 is TGTGCCAGCAGCTTACAGTTAACAGGAAGCTACGAGCAGTACTTC.

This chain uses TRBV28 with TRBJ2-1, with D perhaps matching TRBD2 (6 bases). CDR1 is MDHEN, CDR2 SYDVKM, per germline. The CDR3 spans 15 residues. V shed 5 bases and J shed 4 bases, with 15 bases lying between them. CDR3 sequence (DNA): TGTGCCAGCAGTCCCCCACTAGCCAAGTACAATGAGCAGTTCTTC. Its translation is CASSPPLAKYNEQFF.

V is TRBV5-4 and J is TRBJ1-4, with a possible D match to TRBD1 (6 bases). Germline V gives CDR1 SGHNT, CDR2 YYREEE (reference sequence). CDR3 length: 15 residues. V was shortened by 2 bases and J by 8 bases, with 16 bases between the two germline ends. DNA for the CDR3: TGTGCCAGCAGCTTAGGTCAGGGGAATTGGGAAAAACTGTTTTTT. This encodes CASSLGQGNWEKLFF.

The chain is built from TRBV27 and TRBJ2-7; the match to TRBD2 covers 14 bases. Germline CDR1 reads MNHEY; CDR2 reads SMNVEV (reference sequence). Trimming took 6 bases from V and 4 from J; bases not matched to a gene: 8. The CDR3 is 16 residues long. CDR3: CASRPGLAGDIYEQYF. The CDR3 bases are TGTGCCAGCAGACCGGGACTAGCGGGAGACATATACGAGCAGTACTTC.

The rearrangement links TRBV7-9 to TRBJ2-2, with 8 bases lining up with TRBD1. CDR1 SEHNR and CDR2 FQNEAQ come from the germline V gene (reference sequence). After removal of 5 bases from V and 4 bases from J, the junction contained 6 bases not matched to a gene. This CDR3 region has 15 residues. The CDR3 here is CASSGYRGATGELFF. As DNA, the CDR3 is TGTGCCAGCAGCGGCTACAGGGGGGCCACCGGGGAGCTGTTTTTT.

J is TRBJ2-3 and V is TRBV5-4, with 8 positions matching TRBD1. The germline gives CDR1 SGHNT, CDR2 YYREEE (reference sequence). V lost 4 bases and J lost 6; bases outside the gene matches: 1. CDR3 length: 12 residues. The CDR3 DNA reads TGTGCCAGCAGCCGGGACAGGGATACGCAGTATTTT. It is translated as CASSRDRDTQYF.

The CDR3 nucleotides read TGTGCCAGCAGCGGACGGGGGGGGTCCGTTGTAGATGAGCAGTTCTTC. Protein: CASSGRGGSVVDEQFF. The genes are TRBV5-4 and TRBJ2-1, with TRBD2 matching 8 bases. Trimming cost V 4 bases and J 8 bases; bases outside gene matches: 14. CDR3 length: 16 amino acids. Germline assignment: CDR1 SGHNT and CDR2 YYREEE (reference sequence). Full variable domain (rest looked up from reference TRBV5-4 and TRBJ2-1): ETGVTQSPTHLIKTRGQQVTLRCSSQSGHNTVSWYQQALGQGPQFIFQYYREEENGRGNFPPRFSGLQFPNYSSELNVNALELDDSALYLCASSGRGGSVVDEQFFGPGTRLTVL.

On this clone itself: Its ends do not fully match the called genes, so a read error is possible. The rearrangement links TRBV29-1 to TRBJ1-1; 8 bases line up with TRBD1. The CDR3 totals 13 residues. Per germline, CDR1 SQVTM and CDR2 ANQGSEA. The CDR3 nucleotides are TGCAGCGTGGAAGGTCAGGGGGCGACTGAAGCTTTCTTT. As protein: CSVEGQGATEAFF.

The CDR3: CASSARFGTSSYEQYF. Written as DNA, the CDR3 is TGTGCCAGCAGCGCCCGCTTCGGGACTAGCAGCTACGAGCAGTACTTC. This chain joins TRBV11-2 and TRBJ2-7, with TRBD2 identical over 9 bases. J gave up 3 bases and V 5 bases, and 11 bases lay outside the gene matches. The CDR3 sequence is 16 residues long. Looked up from germline, CDR1 is SGHAT and CDR2 is FQNNGV.

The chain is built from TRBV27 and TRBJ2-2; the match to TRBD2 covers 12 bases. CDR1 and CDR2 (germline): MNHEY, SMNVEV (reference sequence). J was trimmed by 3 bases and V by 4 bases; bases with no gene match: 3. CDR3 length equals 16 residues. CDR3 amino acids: CASSSLAGGHTGELFF. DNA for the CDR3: TGTGCCAGCAGTTCCCTAGCGGGAGGGCACACCGGGGAGCTGTTTTTT.

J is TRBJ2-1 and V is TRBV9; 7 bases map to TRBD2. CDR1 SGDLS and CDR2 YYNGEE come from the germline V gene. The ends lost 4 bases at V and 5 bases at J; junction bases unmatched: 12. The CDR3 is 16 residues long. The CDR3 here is CASSSAELATNNEQFF. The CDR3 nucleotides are TGTGCCAGCAGCTCAGCTGAACTAGCGACCAACAATGAGCAGTTCTTC.

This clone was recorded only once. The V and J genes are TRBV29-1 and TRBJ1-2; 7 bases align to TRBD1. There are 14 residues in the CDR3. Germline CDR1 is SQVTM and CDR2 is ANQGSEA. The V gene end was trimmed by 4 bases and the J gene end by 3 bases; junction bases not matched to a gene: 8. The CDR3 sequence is CSVGVGGDYYGYTF. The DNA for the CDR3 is TGCAGCGTTGGTGTAGGGGGCGATTACTATGGCTACACCTTC. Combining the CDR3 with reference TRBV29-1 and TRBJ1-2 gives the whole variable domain SAVISQKPSRDICQRGTSLTIQCQVDSQVTMMFWYRQQPGQSLTLIATANQGSEATYESGFVIDKFPISRPNLTFSTLTVSNMSPEDSSIYLCSVGVGGDYYGYTFGSGTRLTVV.

CDR3 protein: CASSSTGQSNQPQHF. CDR3 bases: TGTGCCAGTAGTAGCACGGGACAGTCAAATCAGCCCCAGCATTTT. This chain connects TRBV19 to TRBJ1-5; 7 bases line up with TRBD1. Germline V gene sequence: CDR1 LNHDA, CDR2 SQIVND (reference sequence). Trimming removed 4 bases from V and 4 bases from J; junction bases left unmatched: 7. This CDR3 comprises 15 residues.

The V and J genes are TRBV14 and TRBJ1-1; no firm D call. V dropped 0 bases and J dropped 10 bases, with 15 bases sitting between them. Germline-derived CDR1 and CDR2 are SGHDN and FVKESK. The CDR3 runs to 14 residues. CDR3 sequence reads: CASSQDRAAVTAFF. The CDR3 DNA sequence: TGTGCCAGCAGCCAAGATCGGGCAGCGGTTACAGCTTTCTTT.

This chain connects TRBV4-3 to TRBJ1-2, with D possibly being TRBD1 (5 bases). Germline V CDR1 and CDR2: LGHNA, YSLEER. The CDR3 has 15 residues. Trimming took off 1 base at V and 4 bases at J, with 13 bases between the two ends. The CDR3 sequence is CASSQGFRQSYGYTF. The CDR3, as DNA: TGCGCCAGCAGCCAAGGATTTAGACAGAGCTATGGCTACACCTTC.

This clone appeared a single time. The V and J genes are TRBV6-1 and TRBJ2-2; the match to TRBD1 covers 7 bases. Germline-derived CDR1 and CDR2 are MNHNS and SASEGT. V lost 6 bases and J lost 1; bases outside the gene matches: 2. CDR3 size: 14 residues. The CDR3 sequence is CASSRDRNTGELFF. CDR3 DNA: TGTGCCAGCAGCAGGGACAGGAACACCGGGGAGCTGTTTTTT.

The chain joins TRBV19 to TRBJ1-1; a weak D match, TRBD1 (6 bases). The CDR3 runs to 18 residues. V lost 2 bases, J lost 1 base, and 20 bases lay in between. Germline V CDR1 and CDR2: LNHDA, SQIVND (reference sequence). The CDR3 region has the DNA TGTGCCAGTAGTATACTCCTAATAAAGACAGGATGGAACACTGAAGCTTTCTTT. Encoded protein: CASSILLIKTGWNTEAFF.